The 18 T cell receptor beta chains given below trace back to one sample, sequenced in a study of CD8 T cells in ankylosing spondylitis. TCRdb ran MiXCR on the 5' RACE reads and lists one entry per CDR3 protein. The sample records some 130,000 distinct CDR3 sequences, about 6.7% being singletons. The sample taken for sequencing was blood, either unsorted or a sorted T cell fraction (not recorded which). The origin of the receptors is a female donor with ankylosing spondylitis or in good health (not recorded which).

This clonotype was recorded many times. The chain combines TRBV7-6 with TRBJ2-1, with D hard to call. Germline CDR1 SGHVS, CDR2 FNYEAQ. V shed 5 bases and J shed 0 bases, with 14 bases lying between them. CDR3 length equals 16 residues. CDR3 amino acids: CASSPRRRSSYNEQFF. The DNA for the CDR3 is TGTGCCAGCAGCCCCAGACGGCGTTCCTCCTACAATGAGCAGTTCTTC.

The table lists this clonotype with many counts. This chain uses TRBV5-6 with TRBJ2-1; weak D call: TRBD1 (5 bases). The length of the CDR3 is 17 residues. Between the trimmed V and J ends, which lost 1 base and 2 bases, there was a span of 16 bases. The germline gives CDR1 SGHDT, CDR2 YYEEEE. This CDR3 is CASSLPSGRAPYNEQFF. The CDR3 DNA is TGTGCCAGCAGCTTGCCCTCTGGCAGGGCACCCTACAATGAGCAGTTCTTC.

This clonotype was detected ten times or more. CDR3 coding DNA: TGTGCCAGCAGCGGCGGGGGGCAGGATGAAAAACTGTTTTTT. Encoded protein: CASSGGGQDEKLFF. The genes are TRBV9 and TRBJ1-4; the D gene is possibly TRBD1 (6 bases). The CDR3 loop spans 14 amino acids. The germline gives CDR1 SGDLS, CDR2 YYNGEE. V was pared by 3 bases and J by 6 bases, with 12 bases between.

The V call is TRBV6-5, the J call TRBJ1-3; TRBD1 agrees at 10 bases. This CDR3 has 16 residues. Per the germline V gene, CDR1 is MNHEY and CDR2 is SVGAGI. The junction had 3 bases not matched to a gene; V was cut back by 4 bases and J by 0 bases. The CDR3 loop reads CASSLGQGNSGNTIYF. DNA of the CDR3: TGTGCCAGCAGTTTGGGACAGGGGAACTCTGGAAACACCATATATTTT.

V usage is TRBV4-3 and J usage is TRBJ1-1; no definite D call. The CDR3 covers 15 residues. V was shortened by 3 bases and J by 1 base, with 12 bases between the two germline ends. Germline loops: CDR1 LGHNA, CDR2 YSLEER. CDR3 protein: CASSQGLYGNTEAFF. In DNA, the CDR3 is TGCGCCAGCAGCCAGGGTTTATACGGGAACACTGAAGCTTTCTTT.

This clonotype was counted many times. The CDR3 DNA follows: TGTGCCAGCAGCCCAGCGGGAGCAGGCTCTGGAAACACCATATATTTT. Its translation: CASSPAGAGSGNTIYF. V gene TRBV7-2 combines with J gene TRBJ1-3, with D unresolved. V lost 5 bases to trimming and J lost 0 bases, with 14 bases between them. The CDR3 consists of 16 residues. Germline loops: CDR1 SGHTA, CDR2 FQGNSA.

The sample holds many counts of this clonotype. The chain carries TRBV7-9 and TRBJ1-5, with D unresolved. The germline gives CDR1 SEHNR, CDR2 FQNEAQ (reference sequence). The CDR3 consists of 15 residues. Trimming pared 5 bases from V and 6 bases from J, leaving 17 bases between. In DNA, the CDR3 is TGTGCCAGCAGCCCCCCCGGTTTCGGGTCTCAGCCCCAGCATTTT. As protein: CASSPPGFGSQPQHF.

There are many counts of this clonotype. The chain links TRBV12-3 or TRBV12-4 to TRBJ2-3; no clear D. The length of the CDR3 is 13 residues. V was trimmed by 6 bases and J by 9 bases, leaving 16 bases between them. In DNA, the CDR3 is TGTGCCAGCAGCTCGACGGTACGAGAGACGCAGTATTTT. Its translation: CASSSTVRETQYF.

This clonotype has ten or more counts. The rearrangement uses TRBV7-6 and TRBJ1-1; possibly TRBD1 for D (6 bases). The CDR3 consists of 14 residues. Trimming removed 5 bases at V and 4 bases at J, with 14 bases between. Germline lookup yields CDR1 SGHVS and CDR2 FNYEAQ. The CDR3 nucleotides are TGTGCCAGCAGCAAAACAGGGACGTTCACTGAAGCTTTCTTT. The encoded protein is CASSKTGTFTEAFF.

J is TRBJ2-1 and V is TRBV24-1, with 9 positions matching TRBD1. The length of the CDR3 is 13 residues. V lost 7 bases to trimming and J lost 6 bases; unmatched junction nucleotides: 3. In germline, CDR1 is KGHDR, CDR2 SFDVKD. The CDR3 coding sequence is TGTGCCACCAGAAAGACAGGGGGCAATGAGCAGTTCTTC. Translating it yields CATRKTGGNEQFF.

There are many counts of this clonotype. The rearrangement uses TRBV5-1 and TRBJ2-5; D gene ambiguous. CDR1 and CDR2 from the germline V gene are SGHRS and YFSETQ. The CDR3 loop spans 13 amino acids. Trimming cost V 3 bases and J 1 base, with 7 bases left between them. The CDR3 nucleotides read TGCGCCAGCAGCTCTTGGATCCAAGAGACCCAGTACTTC. Its protein is CASSSWIQETQYF.

This clonotype was observed at least ten times. The rearrangement links TRBV6-5 to TRBJ1-1; 7 positions agree with TRBD1. The CDR3 has 17 residues. Germline V gives CDR1 MNHEY, CDR2 SVGAGI. J was trimmed by 4 bases and V by 0 bases; bases with no gene match: 11. CDR3 region: CASSYSGEGAIGTEAFF. As DNA, the CDR3 is TGTGCCAGCAGTTACTCGGGGGAGGGGGCGATCGGCACTGAAGCTTTCTTT.

This clonotype was observed at least ten times. This chain links TRBV6-2 or TRBV6-3 with TRBJ2-1, with 7 bases lining up with TRBD2. V trimming: 5 bases; J trimming: 3 bases; junction bases outside the gene matches: 7. The CDR3 extends over 15 amino acids. CDR1 MNHEY and CDR2 SVGEGT come from the germline V gene. This chain's CDR3 is CASSRLTSDYNEQFF. In nucleotides, the CDR3 is TGTGCCAGCAGTCGACTTACTAGCGACTACAATGAGCAGTTCTTC.

The chain is built from TRBV11-2 and TRBJ2-3, with D unclear. This CDR3 has 12 residues. Germline loops: CDR1 SGHAT, CDR2 FQNNGV. Between the trimmed V and J ends, which lost 4 bases and 11 bases, there was a span of 13 bases. The CDR3 loop is CASSSWGSRQYF. Written as DNA, the CDR3 is TGTGCCAGCAGCTCTTGGGGATCCAGGCAGTATTTT.

This clonotype showed up many times. The DNA of the CDR3 is TGCAGCGTTGAAGGGGGCAGTCGCGCCGAAAAACTGTTTTTT. Encoded protein: CSVEGGSRAEKLFF. This chain joins TRBV29-1 and TRBJ1-4; TRBD1 is a possible D gene (5 bases). The CDR3 loop spans 14 amino acids. V lost 1 base and J 8 bases, leaving 14 bases between the germline ends. CDR1 and CDR2 (germline): SQVTM, ANQGSEA.

A note on this clonotype: A read error may explain this, as a much larger clone is one base away. The CDR3 DNA sequence: TGCAGTGCTAGAGATTGGGGTGGTGTCCATCAGTCCCAGCATTTT. Encoded protein: CSARDWGGVHQSQHF. J is TRBJ1-5 and V is TRBV20-1, with D unresolved. The CDR3 covers 15 residues. Looked up from germline, CDR1 is DFQATT and CDR2 is SNEGSKA (reference sequence).

This clonotype was counted many times. The chain recombines TRBV28 with TRBJ2-7, with unresolved D. Trimming shortened V by 5 bases and J by 2 bases, and 13 bases separated the two germline ends. The CDR3 covers 14 residues. Germline V gives CDR1 MDHEN, CDR2 SYDVKM. Here the CDR3 DNA reads TGTGCCAGCAGTAACAGATTCCTTCCCTACGAGCAGTACTTC. It yields the protein CASSNRFLPYEQYF.

There are many counts of this clonotype. This sequence joins TRBV20-1 and TRBJ2-3; D uncertain. CDR1 is DFQATT and CDR2 is SNEGSKA in the germline V gene (reference sequence). This CDR3 region has 14 residues. V was shortened by 5 bases and J by 2 bases, with 14 bases between the two germline ends. CDR3 DNA: TGCAGTGCTGCCCCACCACCGACCACAGATACGCAGTATTTT. It specifies CSAAPPPTTDTQYF.